This T cell receptor (beta chain) originates from a study of T-cell memory formation after mild COVID-19. Study findings and constraints: CD4+ contracting clones were found mainly in CM and EM, and CD8+ ones in EMRA. Day 15 to 85 contracting clones showed balanced CD4/CD8; later expanders leaned CD4+.

This clonotype was seen a few times. Its antigen is as yet unknown. Constant-segment primers served in 5'RACE that generated TCR alpha and TCR beta cDNA libraries bearing sample barcodes and UMIs. From the 5' RACE reads, TCRdb called clonotypes with MiXCR, one entry per CDR3 protein. The table includes roughly 150,000 distinct CDR3 sequences, roughly 15% detected once. Material for sequencing was PBMCs or a T cell subset sorted from them (not recorded which). This TCR derives from an adult woman who had mild COVID-19 (a few samples of this study predate the infection). Cell type and time point are not known.

CDR3 sequence reads: CASSLTGGAYNSPLHF. In DNA form, the CDR3 reads TGTGCCAGCAGCCTTACAGGGGGCGCGTATAATTCACCCCTCCACTTT. The V gene is TRBV7-8, the J gene TRBJ1-6; 9 bases are a match to TRBD1. Germline CDR1 is SGHVS and CDR2 is FQNEAQ. V was pared by 5 bases and J by 4 bases, with 6 bases of the junction left unmatched. This CDR3 is built from 16 residues.